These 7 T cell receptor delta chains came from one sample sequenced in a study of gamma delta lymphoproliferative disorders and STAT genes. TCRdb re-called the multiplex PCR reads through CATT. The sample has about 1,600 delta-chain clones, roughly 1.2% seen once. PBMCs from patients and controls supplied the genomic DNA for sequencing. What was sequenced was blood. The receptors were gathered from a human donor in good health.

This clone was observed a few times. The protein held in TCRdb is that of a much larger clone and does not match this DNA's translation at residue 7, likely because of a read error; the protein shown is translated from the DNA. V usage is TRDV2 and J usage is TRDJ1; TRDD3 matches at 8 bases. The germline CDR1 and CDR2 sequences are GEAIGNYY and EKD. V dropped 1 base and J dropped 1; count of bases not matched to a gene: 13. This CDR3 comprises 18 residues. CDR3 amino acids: CACDTLPTGGGRTDKLIF. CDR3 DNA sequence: TGTGCCTGTGACACTCTCCCTACTGGGGGGGGCCGCACCGATAAACTCATCTTT.

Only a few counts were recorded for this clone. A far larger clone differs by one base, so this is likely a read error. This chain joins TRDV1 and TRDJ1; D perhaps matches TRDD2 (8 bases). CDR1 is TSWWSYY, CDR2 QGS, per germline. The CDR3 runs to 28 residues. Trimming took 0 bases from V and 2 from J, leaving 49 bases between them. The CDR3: CALGELVTGPWSFLAFLGISSETDKLIF. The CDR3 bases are TGTGCTCTTGGGGAACTAGTTACCGGGCCGTGGTCCTTCCTAGCCTTTCTGGGGATAAGTAGTGAGACCGATAAACTCATCTTT.

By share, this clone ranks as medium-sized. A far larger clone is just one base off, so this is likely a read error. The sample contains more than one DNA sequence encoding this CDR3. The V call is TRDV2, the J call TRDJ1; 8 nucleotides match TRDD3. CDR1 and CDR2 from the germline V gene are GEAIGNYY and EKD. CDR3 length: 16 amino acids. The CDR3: CACDTVGYGNTDKLIF. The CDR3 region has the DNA TGCGCCTGTGACACCGTGGGATACGGGAACACCGATAAACTCATCTTT.

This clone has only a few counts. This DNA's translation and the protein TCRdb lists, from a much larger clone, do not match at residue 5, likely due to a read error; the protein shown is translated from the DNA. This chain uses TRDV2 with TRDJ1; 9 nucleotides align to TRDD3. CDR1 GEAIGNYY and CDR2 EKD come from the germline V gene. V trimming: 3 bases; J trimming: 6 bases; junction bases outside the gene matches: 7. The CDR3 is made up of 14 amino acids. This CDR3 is CACDGLGDLYKLIF. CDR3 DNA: TGTGCCTGTGACGGACTGGGGGACCTTTATAAACTCATCTTT.

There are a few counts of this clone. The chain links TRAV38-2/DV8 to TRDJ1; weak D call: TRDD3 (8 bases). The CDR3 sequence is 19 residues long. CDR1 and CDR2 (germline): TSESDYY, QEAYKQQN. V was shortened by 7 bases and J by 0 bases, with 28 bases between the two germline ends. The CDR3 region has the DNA TGTGCTTATTTTTCCTACGCAGTTGGGGGATTTGGGTACACCGATAAACTCATCTTT. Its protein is CAYFSYAVGGFGYTDKLIF.

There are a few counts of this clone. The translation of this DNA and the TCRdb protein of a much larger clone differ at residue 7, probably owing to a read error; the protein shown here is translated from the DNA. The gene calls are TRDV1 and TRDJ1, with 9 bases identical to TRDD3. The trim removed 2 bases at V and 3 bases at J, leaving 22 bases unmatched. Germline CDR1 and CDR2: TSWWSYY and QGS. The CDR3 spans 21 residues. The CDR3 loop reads CALGERIAPTYWGIGSDKLIF. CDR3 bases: TGTGCTCTTGGGGAAAGGATCGCTCCTACCTATTGGGGGATAGGTTCCGATAAACTCATCTTT.

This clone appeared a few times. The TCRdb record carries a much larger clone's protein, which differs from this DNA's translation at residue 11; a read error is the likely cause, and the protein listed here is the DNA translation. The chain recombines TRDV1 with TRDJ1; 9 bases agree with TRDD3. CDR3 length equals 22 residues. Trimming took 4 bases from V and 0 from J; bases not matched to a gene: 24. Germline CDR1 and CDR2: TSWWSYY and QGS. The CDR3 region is CALGGTTIPYFLLGDHTDKLIF. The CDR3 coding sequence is TGTGCTCTTGGGGGGACAACGATCCCTTACTTCTTACTGGGGGACCACACCGATAAACTCATCTTT.